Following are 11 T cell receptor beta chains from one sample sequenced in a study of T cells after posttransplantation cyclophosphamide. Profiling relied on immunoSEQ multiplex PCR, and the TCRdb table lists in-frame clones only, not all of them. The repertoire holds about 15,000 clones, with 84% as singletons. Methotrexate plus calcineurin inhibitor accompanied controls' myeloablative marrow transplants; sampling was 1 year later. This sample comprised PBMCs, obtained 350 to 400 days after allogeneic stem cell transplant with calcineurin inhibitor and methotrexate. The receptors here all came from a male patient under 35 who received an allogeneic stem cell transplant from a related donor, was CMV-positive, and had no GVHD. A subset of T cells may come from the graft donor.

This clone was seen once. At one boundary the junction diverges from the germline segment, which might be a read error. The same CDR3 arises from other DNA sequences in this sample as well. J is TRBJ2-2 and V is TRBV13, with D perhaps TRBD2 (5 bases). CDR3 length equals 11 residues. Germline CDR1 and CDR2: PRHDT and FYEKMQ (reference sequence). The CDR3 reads CATTNTGELFF. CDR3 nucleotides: TGTGCCACCACAAACACCGGGGAACTGTTTTTT.

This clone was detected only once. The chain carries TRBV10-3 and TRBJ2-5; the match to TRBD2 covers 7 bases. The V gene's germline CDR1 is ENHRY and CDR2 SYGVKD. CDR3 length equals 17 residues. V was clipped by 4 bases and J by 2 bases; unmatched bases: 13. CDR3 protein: CAISVGREPIYQETQYF. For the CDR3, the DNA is TGTGCCATCAGTGTCGGGCGGGAGCCTATATATCAAGAGACCCAGTACTTC.

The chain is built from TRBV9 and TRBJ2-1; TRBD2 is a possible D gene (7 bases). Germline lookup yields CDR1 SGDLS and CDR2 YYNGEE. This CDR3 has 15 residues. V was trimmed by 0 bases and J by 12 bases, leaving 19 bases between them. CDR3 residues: CASSVGQVGGGGQFF. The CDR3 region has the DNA TGTGCCAGCAGCGTAGGTCAGGTGGGGGGAGGGGGGCAGTTCTTC.

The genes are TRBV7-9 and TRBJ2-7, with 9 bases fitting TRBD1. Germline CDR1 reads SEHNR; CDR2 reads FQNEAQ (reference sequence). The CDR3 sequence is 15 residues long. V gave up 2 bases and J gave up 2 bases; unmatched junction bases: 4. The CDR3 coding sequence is TGTGCCAGCAGCTTACCGGGACAGGGTCCCTACGAGCAGTACTTC. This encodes CASSLPGQGPYEQYF.

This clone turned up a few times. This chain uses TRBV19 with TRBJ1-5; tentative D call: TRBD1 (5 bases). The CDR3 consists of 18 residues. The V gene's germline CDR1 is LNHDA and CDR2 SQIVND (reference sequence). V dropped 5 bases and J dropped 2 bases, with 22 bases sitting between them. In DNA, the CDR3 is TGTGCCAGTAGTCCGGGAGGATGGGACCGAGGACGCAATCAGCCCCAGCATTTT. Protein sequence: CASSPGGWDRGRNQPQHF.

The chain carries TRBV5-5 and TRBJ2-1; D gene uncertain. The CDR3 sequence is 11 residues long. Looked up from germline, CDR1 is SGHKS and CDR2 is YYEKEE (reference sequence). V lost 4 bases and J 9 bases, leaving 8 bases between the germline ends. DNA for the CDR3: TGTGCCAGCAGCCTGGTCAGTGAGCAGTTCTTC. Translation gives CASSLVSEQFF. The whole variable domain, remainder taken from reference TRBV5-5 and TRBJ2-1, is DAGVTQSPTHLIKTRGQQVTLRCSPISGHKSVSWYQQVLGQGPQFIFQYYEKEERGRGNFPDRFSARQFPNYSSELNVNALLLGDSALYLCASSLVSEQFFGPGTRLTVL.

CDR3 sequence reads: CASRPEQGYEQYF. CDR3 DNA: TGTGCCAGCAGGCCTGAACAGGGTTACGAGCAGTACTTC. The chain uses TRBV2 and TRBJ2-7; a possible D gene is TRBD1 (6 bases). The CDR3 is made up of 13 amino acids. V was trimmed by 6 bases and J by 4 bases, leaving 13 bases between them. Per the germline V gene, CDR1 is SNHLY and CDR2 is FYNNEI.

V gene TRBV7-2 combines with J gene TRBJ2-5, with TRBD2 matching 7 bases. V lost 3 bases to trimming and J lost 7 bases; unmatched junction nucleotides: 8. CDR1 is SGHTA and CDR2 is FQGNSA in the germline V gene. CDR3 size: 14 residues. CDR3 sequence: CASSLEGRGGTQYF. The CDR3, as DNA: TGTGCCAGCAGCTTGGAGGGGAGGGGAGGGACCCAGTACTTC.

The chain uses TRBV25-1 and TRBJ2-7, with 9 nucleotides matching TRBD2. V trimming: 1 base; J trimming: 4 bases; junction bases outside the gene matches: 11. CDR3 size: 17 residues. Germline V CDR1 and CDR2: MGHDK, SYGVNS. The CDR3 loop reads CASSELETSGEDYEQYF. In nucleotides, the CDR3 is TGTGCCAGCAGTGAATTGGAGACTAGCGGTGAGGATTACGAGCAGTACTTC.

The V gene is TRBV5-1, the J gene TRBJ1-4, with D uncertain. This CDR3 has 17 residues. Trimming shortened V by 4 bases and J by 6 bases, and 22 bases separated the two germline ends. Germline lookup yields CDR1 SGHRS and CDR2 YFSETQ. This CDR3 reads CASSSEGPKFVHEKLFF. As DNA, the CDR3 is TGCGCCAGCAGCAGCGAAGGCCCGAAATTTGTTCATGAAAAACTGTTTTTT.

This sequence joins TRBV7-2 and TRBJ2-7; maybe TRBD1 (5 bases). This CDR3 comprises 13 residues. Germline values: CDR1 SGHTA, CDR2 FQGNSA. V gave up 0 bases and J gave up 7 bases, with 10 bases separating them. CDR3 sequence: CASSLAGPGEQYF. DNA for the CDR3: TGTGCCAGCAGCTTAGCGGGGCCCGGGGAGCAGTACTTC.